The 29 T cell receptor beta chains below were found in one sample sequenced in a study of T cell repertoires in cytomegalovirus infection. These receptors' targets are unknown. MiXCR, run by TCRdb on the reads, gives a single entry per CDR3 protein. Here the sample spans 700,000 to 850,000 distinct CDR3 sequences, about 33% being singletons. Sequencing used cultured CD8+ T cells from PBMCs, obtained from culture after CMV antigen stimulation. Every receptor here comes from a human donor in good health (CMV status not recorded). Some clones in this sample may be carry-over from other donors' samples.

The CDR3 sequence: CASTRIEGQPQHF. DNA of the CDR3: TGTGCCAGCACCCGAATAGAGGGTCAGCCCCAGCATTTT. The chain employs TRBV7-9 and TRBJ1-5; D is uncertain. The CDR3 has 13 residues. From germline, CDR1 is SEHNR and CDR2 FQNEAQ (reference sequence). V was trimmed by 7 bases and J by 6 bases, leaving 13 bases between them.

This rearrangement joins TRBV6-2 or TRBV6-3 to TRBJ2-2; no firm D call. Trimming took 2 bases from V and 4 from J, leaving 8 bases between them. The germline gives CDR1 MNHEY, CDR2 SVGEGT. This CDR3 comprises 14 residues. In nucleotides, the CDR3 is TGTGCCAGCAGTTACCCCCCCAGCACCGGGGAGCTGTTTTTT. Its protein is CASSYPPSTGELFF.

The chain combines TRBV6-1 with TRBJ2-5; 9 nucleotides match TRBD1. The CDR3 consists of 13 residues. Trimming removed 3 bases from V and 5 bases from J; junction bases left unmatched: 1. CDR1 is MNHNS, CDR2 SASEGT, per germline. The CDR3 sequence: CASSEGTGETQYF. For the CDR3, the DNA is TGTGCCAGCAGTGAGGGGACAGGGGAGACCCAGTACTTC.

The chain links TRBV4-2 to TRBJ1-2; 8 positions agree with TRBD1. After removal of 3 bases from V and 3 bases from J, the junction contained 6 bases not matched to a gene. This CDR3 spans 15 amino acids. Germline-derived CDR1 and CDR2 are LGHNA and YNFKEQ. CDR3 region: CASSQGGQGHYGYTF. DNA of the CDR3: TGTGCCAGCAGCCAGGGTGGACAGGGACACTATGGCTACACCTTC.

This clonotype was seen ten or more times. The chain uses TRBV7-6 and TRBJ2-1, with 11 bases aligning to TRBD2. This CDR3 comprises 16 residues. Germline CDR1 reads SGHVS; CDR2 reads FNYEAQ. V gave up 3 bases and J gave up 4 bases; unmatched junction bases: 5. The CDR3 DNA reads TGTGCCAGCAGCTTTTTAGCGGGGGGGAAATACAATGAGCAGTTCTTC. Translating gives CASSFLAGGKYNEQFF.

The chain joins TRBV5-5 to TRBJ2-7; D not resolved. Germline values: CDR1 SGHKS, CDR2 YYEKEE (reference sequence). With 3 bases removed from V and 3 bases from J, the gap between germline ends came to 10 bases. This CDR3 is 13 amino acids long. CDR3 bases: TGTGCCAGCAGCTGGGGTATCGGCTACGAGCAGTACTTC. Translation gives CASSWGIGYEQYF. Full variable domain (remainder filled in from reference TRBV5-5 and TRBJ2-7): DAGVTQSPTHLIKTRGQQVTLRCSPISGHKSVSWYQQVLGQGPQFIFQYYEKEERGRGNFPDRFSARQFPNYSSELNVNALLLGDSALYLCASSWGIGYEQYFGPGTRLTVT.

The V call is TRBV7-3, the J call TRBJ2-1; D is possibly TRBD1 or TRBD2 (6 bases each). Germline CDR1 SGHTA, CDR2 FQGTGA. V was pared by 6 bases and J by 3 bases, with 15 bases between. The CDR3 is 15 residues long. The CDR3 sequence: CASRGGRTLYNEQFF. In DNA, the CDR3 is TGTGCCAGCAGGGGGGGCAGGACCCTCTACAATGAGCAGTTCTTC.

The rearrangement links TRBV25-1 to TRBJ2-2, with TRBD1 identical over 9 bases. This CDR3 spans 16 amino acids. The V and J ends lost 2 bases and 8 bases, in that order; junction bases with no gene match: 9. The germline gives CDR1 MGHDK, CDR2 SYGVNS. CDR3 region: CASSEAPGQGGGELFF. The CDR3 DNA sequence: TGTGCCAGCAGTGAAGCTCCGGGACAGGGAGGTGGGGAGCTGTTTTTT.

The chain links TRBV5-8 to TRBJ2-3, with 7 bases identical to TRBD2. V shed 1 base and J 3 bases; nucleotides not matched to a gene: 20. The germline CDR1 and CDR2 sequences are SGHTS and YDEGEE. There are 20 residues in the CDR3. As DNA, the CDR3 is TGTGCCAGCAGCTTGAACGGCAACCCATCCCCAGCGGGGCTGACAGATACGCAGTATTTT. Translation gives CASSLNGNPSPAGLTDTQYF. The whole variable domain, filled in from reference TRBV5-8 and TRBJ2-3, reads EAGVTQSPTHLIKTRGQQATLRCSPISGHTSVYWYQQALGLGLQFLLWYDEGEERNRGNFPPRFSGRQFPNYSSELNVNALELEDSALYLCASSLNGNPSPAGLTDTQYFGPGTRLTVL.

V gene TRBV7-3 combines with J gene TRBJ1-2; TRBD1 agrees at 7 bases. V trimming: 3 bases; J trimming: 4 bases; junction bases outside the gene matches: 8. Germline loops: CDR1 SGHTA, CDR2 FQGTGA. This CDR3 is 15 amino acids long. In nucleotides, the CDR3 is TGTGCCAGCAGCTTCCCCGACAGGGTAAGCTATGGCTACACCTTC. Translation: CASSFPDRVSYGYTF.

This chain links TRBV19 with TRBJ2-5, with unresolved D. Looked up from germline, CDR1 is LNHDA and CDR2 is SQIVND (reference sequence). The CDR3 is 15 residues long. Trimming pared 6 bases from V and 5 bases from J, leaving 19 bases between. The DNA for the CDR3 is TGTGCCAGTAGCAATCAGAGGACCTCGCGGGAGACCCAGTACTTC. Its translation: CASSNQRTSRETQYF.

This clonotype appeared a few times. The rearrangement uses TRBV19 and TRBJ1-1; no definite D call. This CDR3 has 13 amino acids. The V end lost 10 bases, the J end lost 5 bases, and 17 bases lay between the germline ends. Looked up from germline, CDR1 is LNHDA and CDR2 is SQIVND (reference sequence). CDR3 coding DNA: TGTGCCACAGGTGAACTTCCCCAAACTGAAGCTTTCTTT. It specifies CATGELPQTEAFF.

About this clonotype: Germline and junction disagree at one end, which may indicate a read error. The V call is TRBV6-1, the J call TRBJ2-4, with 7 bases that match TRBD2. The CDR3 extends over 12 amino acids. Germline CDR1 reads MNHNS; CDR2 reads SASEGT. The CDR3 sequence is CACSGGGNIQYF. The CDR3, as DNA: TGTGCCTGCAGTGGCGGGGGAAACATTCAGTACTTC.

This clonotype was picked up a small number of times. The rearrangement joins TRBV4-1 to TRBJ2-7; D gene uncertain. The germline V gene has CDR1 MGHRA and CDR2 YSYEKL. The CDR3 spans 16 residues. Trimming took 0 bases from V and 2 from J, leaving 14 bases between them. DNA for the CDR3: TGCGCCAGCAGCCAAGATCCGGCAGGCTTTACCTACGAGCAGTACGTC. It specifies CASSQDPAGFTYEQYV.

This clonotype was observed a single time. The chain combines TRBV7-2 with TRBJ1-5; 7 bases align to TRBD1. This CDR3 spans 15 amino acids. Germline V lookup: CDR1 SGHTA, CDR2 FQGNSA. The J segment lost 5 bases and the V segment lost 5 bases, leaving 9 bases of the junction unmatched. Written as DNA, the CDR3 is TGTGCCAGCAGCCCAACCGACAGGGCTCATCAGCCCCAGCATTTT. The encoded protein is CASSPTDRAHQPQHF. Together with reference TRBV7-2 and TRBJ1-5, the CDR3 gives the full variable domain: GAGVSQSPSNKVTEKGKDVELRCDPISGHTALYWYRQSLGQGLEFLIYFQGNSAPDKSGLPSDRFSAERTGGSVSTLTIQRTQQEDSAVYLCASSPTDRAHQPQHFGDGTRLSIL.

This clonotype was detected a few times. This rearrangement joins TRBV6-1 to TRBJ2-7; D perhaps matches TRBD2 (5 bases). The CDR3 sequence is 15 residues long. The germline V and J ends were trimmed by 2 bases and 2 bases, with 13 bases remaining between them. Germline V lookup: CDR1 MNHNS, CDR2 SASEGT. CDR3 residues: CASSERGMIAYEQYV. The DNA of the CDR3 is TGTGCCAGCAGTGAACGGGGTATGATCGCCTACGAGCAGTACGTC.

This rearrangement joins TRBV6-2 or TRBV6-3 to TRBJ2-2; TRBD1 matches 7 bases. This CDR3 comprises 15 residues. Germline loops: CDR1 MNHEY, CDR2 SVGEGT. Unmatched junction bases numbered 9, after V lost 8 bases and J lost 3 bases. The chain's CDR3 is CASQTWTGDTGELFF. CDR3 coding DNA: TGTGCCAGCCAAACCTGGACAGGAGACACCGGGGAGCTGTTTTTT.

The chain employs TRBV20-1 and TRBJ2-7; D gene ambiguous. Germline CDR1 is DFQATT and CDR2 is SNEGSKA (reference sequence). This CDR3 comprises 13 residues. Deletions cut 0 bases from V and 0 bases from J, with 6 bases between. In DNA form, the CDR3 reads TGCAGTGCTAGAGATATGAGCTCCTACGAGCAGTACGTC. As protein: CSARDMSSYEQYV.

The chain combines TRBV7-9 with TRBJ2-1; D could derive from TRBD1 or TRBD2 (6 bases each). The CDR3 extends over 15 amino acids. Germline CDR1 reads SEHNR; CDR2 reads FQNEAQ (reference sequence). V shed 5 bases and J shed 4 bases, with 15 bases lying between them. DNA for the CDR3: TGTGCCAGCAGCCCCCCCGGGGGCCGTTACAATGAGCAGTTCTTC. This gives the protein CASSPPGGRYNEQFF.

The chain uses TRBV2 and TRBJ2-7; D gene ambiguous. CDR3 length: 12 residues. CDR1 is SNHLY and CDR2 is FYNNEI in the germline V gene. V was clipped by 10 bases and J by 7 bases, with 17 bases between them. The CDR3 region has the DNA TGTGCCACCCGAAAGGGCCTGAGAGAGCAGTACTTC. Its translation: CATRKGLREQYF.

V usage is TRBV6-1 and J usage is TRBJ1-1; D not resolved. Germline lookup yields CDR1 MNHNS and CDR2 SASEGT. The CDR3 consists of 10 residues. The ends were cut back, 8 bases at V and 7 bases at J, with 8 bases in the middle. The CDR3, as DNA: TGTGCCAGCGGCCGTGTTGAAGCTTTCTTT. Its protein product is CASGRVEAFF.

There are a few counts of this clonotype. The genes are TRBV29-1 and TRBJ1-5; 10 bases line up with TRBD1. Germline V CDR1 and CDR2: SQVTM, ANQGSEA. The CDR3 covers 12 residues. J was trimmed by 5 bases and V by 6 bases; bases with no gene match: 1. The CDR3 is CSVGTGDQPQHF. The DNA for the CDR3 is TGCAGCGTCGGGACAGGGGATCAGCCCCAGCATTTT.

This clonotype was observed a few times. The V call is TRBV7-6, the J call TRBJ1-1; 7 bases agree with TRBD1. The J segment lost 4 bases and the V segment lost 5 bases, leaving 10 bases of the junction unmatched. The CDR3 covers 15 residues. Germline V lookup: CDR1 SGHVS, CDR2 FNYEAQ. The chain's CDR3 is CASSPDRVRFTEAFF. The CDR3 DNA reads TGTGCCAGCAGCCCCGACAGGGTACGGTTCACTGAAGCTTTCTTT.

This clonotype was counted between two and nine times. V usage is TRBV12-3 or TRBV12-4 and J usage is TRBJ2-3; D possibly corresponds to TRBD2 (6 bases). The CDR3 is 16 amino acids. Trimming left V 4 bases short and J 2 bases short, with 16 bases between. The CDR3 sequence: CASSSIGTPYTDTQYF. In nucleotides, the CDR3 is TGTGCCAGCAGTTCCATCGGGACTCCCTACACAGATACGCAGTATTTT.

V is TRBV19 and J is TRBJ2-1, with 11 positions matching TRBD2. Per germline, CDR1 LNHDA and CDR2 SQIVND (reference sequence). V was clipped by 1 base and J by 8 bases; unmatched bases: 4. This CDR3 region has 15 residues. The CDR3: CASSIGLAGGDEQFF. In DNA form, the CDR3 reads TGTGCCAGTAGTATAGGTCTAGCGGGGGGTGATGAGCAGTTCTTC.

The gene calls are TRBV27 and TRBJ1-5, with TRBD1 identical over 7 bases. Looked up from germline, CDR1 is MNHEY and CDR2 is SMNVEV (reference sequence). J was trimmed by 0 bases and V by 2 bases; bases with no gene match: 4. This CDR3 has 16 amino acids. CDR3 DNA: TGTGCCAGCAGTTTACAAACAGGGGATAGCAATCAGCCCCAGCATTTT. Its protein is CASSLQTGDSNQPQHF.

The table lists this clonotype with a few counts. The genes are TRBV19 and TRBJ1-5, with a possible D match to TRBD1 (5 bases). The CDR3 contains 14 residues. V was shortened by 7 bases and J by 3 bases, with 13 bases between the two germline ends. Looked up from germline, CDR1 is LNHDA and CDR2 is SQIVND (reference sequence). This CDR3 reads CASTPLTDNQPQHF. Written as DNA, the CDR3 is TGTGCCAGTACTCCTCTGACAGACAATCAGCCCCAGCATTTT.

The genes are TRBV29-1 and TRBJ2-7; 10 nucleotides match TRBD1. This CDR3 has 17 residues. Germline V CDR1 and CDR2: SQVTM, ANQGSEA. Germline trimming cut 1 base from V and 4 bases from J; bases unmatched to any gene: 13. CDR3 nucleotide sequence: TGCAGCGTTGAAGGCCGGGGACAGGGGCGAAACATTTACGAGCAGTACTTC. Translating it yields CSVEGRGQGRNIYEQYF.

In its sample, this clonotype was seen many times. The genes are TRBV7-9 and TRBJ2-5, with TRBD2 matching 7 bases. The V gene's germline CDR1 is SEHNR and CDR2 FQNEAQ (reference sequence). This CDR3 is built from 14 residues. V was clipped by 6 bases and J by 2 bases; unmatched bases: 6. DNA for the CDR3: TGTGCCAGCAGTTCCCCCGGGGGGCAAGAGACCCAGTACTTC. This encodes CASSSPGGQETQYF.